This T cell receptor (beta chain) was sequenced in a study of blood T cell repertoires in COVID-19. Overall study: Spain, Italy and the United States supplied samples that represented acute and convalescent COVID-19.

This clone came up a few times. In the source study's methods: Reference gene primer amplification yielded estimated nucleated cell counts. TCRdb keeps only in-frame clones here, not all; method: immunoSEQ multiplex PCR. The V and J calls and clone size come from that table; D and trimming were worked out from the DNA. The repertoire holds approximately 88,000 clones, with over 80% as singletons. The germline gives CDR1 SEHNR, CDR2 FQNEAQ (reference sequence). CDR3 length: 14 amino acids. V lost 5 bases and J lost 4, with 14 bases in between. This clonotype was sampled from a woman between 45 and 65 years old in a cohort sampled during active COVID-19. V and J are TRBV7-9 and TRBJ1-2; a weak D match, TRBD1 (5 bases). Material for sequencing was peripheral blood. The CDR3 is CASSNPRVPYGYTF. The CDR3 DNA reads TGTGCCAGCAGCAACCCCAGGGTCCCCTATGGCTACACCTTC.